This T cell receptor (beta chain) was captured in a study of blood T cell repertoires in COVID-19. The V gene end was trimmed by 4 bases and the J gene end by 4 bases; junction bases not matched to a gene: 12. CDR3 length: 16 residues. In germline, CDR1 is SGHRS, CDR2 YFSETQ. The protocol was immunoSEQ multiplex PCR, while the TCRdb copy is restricted to in-frame clones and leaves out a portion. There are about 120,000 clones in the sample; about 90% occur only once, and about 4% lies in the top ten. The receptor was derived from a woman in her sixties or seventies with COVID-19, enrolled during active disease. V is TRBV5-1 and J is TRBJ1-1, with TRBD1 matching over 8 bases. Sequencing was performed on peripheral blood. In DNA, the CDR3 is TGCGCCAGCAGCAAAGAGACAGGGGTTTTATCCACTGAAGCTTTCTTT. It is translated as CASSKETGVLSTEAFF.